This T cell receptor (beta chain) is from a study of blood T cell repertoires in COVID-19. At the level of the study: Donors in the United States, Italy and Spain gave samples during acute or convalescent COVID-19.

Assay used: immunoSEQ multiplex PCR; TCRdb lists only in-frame clones, some missing. The profile shows about 83,000 clones, around 87% of them singletons. The clonotype was recovered from a woman between 45 and 65 years old with active or convalescent COVID-19. The source material was peripheral blood.

The CDR3, as DNA: TGTGCCACCAGCAACACAGTGGACTATGGCTACACCTTC. It yields the protein CATSNTVDYGYTF. V is TRBV15 and J is TRBJ1-2; no firm D call. Germline CDR1 reads LNHNV; CDR2 reads YYDKDF (reference sequence). The CDR3 contains 13 residues. Between the trimmed V and J ends, which lost 4 bases and 3 bases, there was a span of 9 bases.